Below, one T cell receptor beta chain is given with its context. The CDR3 extends over 14 amino acids. V was pared by 2 bases and J by 11 bases, with 19 bases between. Germline V gene data show CDR1 as SGDLS and CDR2 as YYNGEE. Thawed PBMCs were FACS-sorted into unstimulated CD4+CD25+CD127- regulatory T cells, CD4+CD25- non-regulatory cells, CD4 and CD8 cells. The source of the sample is a study of Tregs in tolerant kidney transplant recipients. The assay was immunoSEQ multiplex PCR, and TCRdb's table has in-frame clones only and misses some. Counted here are roughly 45,000 clones, roughly 89% occurring once; the ten biggest clones make up about 0.63%.

The TCR sequence derives from a human donor in good health. The sample comprised Tregs from blood. V is TRBV9 and J is TRBJ2-5, with D perhaps TRBD1 (6 bases). The CDR3 reads CASSVMGTNAEQYF. CDR3 nucleotide sequence: TGTGCCAGCAGCGTCATGGGGACAAACGCTGAGCAGTACTTC. The full variable domain, with the rest looked up from reference TRBV9 and TRBJ2-5, is DSGVTQTPKHLITATGQRVTLRCSPRSGDLSVYWYQQSLDQGLQFLIQYYNGEERAKGNILERFSAQQFPDLHSELNLSSLELGDSALYFCASSVMGTNAEQYFGPGTRLLVL.